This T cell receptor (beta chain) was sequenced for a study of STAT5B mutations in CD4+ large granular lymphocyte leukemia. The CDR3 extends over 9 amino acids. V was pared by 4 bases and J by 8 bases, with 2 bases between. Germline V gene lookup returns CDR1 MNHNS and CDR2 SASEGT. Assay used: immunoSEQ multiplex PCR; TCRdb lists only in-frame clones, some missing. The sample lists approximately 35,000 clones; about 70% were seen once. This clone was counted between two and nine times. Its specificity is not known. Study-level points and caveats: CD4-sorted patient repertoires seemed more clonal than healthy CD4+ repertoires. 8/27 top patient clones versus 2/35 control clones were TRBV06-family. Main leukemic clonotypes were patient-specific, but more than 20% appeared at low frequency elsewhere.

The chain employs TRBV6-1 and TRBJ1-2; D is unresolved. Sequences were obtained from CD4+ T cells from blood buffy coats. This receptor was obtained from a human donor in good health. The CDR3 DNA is TGTGCCAGCAGTGGAGGCTACACCTTC. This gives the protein CASSGGYTF.